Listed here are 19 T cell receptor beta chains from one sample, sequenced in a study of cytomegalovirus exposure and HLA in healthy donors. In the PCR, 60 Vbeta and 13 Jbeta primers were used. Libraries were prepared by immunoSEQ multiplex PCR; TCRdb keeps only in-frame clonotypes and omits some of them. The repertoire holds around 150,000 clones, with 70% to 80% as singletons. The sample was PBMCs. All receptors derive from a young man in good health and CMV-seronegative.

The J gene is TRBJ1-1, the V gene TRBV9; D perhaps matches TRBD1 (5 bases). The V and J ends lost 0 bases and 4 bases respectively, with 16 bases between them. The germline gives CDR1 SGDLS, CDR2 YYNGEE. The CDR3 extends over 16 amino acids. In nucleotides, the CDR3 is TGTGCCAGCAGCGTAGTTCTCGGCGGGGGGGTCACTGAAGCTTTCTTT. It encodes CASSVVLGGGVTEAFF. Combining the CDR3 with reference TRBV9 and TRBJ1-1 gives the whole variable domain DSGVTQTPKHLITATGQRVTLRCSPRSGDLSVYWYQQSLDQGLQFLIQYYNGEERAKGNILERFSAQQFPDLHSELNLSSLELGDSALYFCASSVVLGGGVTEAFFGQGTRLTVV.

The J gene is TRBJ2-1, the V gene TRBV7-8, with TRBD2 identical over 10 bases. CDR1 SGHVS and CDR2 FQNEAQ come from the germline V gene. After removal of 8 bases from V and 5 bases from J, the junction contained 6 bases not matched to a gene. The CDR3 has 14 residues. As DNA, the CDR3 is TGTGCCAGCTCTAAGCGGGAGGGAGACAATGAGCAGTTCTTC. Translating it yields CASSKREGDNEQFF.

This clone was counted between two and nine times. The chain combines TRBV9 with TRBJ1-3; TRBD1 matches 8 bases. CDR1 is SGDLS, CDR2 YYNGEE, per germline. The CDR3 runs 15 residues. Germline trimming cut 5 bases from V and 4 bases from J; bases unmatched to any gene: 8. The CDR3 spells CASSSTGEGGNTIYF. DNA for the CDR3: TGTGCCAGCAGTTCGACAGGGGAAGGAGGAAACACCATATATTTT.

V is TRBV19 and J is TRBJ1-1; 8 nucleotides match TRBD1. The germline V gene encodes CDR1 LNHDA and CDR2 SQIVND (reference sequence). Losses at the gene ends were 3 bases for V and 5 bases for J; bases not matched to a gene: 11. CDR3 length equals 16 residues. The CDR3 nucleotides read TGTGCCAGTAGTATCAGGGACAGGAGAAGTAGGACTGAAGCTTTCTTT. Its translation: CASSIRDRRSRTEAFF. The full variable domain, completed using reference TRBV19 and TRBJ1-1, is DGGITQSPKYLFRKEGQNVTLSCEQNLNHDAMYWYRQDPGQGLRLIYYSQIVNDFQKGDIAEGYSVSREKKESFPLTVTSAQKNPTAFYLCASSIRDRRSRTEAFFGQGTRLTVV.

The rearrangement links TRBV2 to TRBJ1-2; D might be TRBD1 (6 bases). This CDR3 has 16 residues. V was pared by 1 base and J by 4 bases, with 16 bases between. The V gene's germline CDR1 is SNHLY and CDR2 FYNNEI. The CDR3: CASSEDEDSYRYGYTF. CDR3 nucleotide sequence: TGTGCCAGCAGTGAAGACGAGGACAGCTACCGCTATGGCTACACCTTC.

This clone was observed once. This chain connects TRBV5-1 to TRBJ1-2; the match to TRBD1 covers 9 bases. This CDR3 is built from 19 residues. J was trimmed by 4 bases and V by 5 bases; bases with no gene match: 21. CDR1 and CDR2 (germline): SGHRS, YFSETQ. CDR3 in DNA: TGCGCCAGCAGTCCGGACAGGGGTTGGGGGTTTACGGGTAGCTATGGCTACACCTTC. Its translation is CASSPDRGWGFTGSYGYTF.

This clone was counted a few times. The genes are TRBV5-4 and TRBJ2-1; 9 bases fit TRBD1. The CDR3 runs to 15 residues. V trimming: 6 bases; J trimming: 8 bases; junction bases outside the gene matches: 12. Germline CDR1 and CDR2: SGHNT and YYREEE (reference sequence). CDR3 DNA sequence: TGTGCCAGCAACCTCAGGACAGGGGAAAGCTATGAGCAGTTCTTC. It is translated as CASNLRTGESYEQFF.

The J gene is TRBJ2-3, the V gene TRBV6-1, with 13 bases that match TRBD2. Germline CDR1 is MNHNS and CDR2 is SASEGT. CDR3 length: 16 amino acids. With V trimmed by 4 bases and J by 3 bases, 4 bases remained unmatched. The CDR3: CASSASLAGGTDTQYF. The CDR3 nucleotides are TGTGCCAGCAGTGCCTCACTAGCGGGAGGGACAGATACGCAGTATTTT.

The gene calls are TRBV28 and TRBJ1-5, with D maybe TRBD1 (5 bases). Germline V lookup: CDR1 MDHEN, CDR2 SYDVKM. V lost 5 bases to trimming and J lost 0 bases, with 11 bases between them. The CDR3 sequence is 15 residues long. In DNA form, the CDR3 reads TGTGCCAGCAGTCAACAGGATGATAGCAATCAGCCCCAGCATTTT. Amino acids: CASSQQDDSNQPQHF.

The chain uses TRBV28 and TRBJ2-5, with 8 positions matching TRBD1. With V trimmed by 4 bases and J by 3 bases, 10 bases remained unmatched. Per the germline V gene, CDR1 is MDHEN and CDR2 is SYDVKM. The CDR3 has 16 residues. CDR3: CASSSERQGRKETQYF. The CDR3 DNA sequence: TGTGCCAGCAGTTCCGAACGACAGGGGCGAAAAGAGACCCAGTACTTC.

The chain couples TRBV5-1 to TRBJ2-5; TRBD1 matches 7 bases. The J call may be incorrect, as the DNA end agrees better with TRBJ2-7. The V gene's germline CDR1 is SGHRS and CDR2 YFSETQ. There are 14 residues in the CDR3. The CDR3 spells CASSPDRDPYEQYF. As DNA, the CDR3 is TGCGCCAGCAGCCCAGACAGGGATCCCTACGAGCAGTACTTC.

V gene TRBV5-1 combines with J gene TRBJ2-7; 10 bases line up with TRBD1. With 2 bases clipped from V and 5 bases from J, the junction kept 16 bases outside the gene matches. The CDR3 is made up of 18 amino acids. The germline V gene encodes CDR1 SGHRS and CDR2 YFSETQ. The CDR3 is CASSLGGQGGGSPDEQYF. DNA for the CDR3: TGCGCCAGCAGCTTAGGTGGACAGGGGGGTGGATCCCCTGACGAGCAGTACTTC.

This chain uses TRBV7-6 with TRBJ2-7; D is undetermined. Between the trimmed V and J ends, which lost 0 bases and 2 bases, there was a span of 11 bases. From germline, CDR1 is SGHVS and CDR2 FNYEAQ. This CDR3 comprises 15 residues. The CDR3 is CASSLAFGEAYEQYF. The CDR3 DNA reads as TGTGCCAGCAGCTTAGCGTTTGGAGAAGCCTACGAGCAGTACTTC.

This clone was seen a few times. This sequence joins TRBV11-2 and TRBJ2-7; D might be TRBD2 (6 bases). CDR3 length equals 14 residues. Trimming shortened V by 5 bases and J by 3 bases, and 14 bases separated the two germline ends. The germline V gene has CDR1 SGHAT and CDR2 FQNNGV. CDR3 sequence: CASSLRRDFYEQYF. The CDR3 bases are TGTGCCAGCAGCCTGAGGAGGGATTTCTACGAGCAGTACTTC.

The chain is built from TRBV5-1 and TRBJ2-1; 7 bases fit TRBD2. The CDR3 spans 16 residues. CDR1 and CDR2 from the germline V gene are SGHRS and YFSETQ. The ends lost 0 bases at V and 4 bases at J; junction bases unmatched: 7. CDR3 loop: CASSLALAVNYNEQFF. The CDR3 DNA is TGCGCCAGCAGCTTGGCGCTAGCGGTCAATTACAATGAGCAGTTCTTC.

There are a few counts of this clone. This CDR3 is CASSGAGGLNYGYTF. In DNA, the CDR3 is TGTGCCAGCAGTGGCGCAGGGGGCCTGAACTATGGCTACACCTTC. The V call is TRBV6-1, the J call TRBJ1-2; 8 nucleotides line up with TRBD1. There are 15 residues in the CDR3. Germline assignment: CDR1 MNHNS and CDR2 SASEGT. Trimming took 4 bases from V and 2 from J; bases not matched to a gene: 6.

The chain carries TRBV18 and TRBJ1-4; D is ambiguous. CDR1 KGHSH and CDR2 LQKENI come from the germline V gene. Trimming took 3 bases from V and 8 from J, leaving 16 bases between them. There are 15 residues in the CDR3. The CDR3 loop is CASSPFGASAEKLFF. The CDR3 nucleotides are TGTGCCAGCTCACCTTTTGGAGCCTCGGCCGAAAAACTGTTTTTT.

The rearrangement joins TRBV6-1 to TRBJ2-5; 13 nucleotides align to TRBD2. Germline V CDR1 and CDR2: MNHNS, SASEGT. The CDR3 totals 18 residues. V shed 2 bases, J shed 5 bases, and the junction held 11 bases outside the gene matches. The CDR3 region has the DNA TGTGCCAGCAGTGAATTTCGAGGGACTAGCGGGACTCAGGAGACCCAGTACTTC. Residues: CASSEFRGTSGTQETQYF.

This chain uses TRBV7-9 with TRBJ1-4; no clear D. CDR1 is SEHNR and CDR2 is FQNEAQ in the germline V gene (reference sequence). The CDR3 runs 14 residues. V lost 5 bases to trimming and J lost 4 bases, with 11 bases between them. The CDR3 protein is CASSRSEGNEKLFF. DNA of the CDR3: TGTGCCAGCAGCCGTTCAGAGGGTAATGAAAAACTGTTTTTT.